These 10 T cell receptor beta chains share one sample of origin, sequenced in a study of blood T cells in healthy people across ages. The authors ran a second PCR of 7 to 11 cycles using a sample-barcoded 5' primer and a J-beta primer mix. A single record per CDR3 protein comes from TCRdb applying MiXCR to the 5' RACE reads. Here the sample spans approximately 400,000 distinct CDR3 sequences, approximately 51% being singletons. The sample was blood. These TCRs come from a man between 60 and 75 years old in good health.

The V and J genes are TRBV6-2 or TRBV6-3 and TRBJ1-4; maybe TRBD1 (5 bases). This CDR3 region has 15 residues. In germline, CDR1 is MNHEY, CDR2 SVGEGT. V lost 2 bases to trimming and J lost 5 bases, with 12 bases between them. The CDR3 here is CASSYVGRLNEKLFF. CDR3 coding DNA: TGTGCCAGCAGTTACGTGGGACGGCTAAATGAAAAACTGTTTTTT.

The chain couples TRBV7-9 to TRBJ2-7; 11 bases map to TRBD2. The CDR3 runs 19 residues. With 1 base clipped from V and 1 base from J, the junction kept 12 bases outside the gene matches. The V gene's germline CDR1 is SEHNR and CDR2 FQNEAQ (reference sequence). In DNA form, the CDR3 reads TGTGCCAGCAGCTTAGTGAAAGGAACTAGCGGGAGTCGGTCCTACGAGCAGTACTTC. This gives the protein CASSLVKGTSGSRSYEQYF.

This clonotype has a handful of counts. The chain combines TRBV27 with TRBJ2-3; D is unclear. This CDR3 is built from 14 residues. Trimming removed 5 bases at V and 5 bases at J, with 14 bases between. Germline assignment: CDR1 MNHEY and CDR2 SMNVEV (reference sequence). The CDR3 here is CASSPPWHEDTQYF. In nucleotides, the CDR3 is TGTGCCAGCAGTCCCCCCTGGCATGAAGATACGCAGTATTTT.

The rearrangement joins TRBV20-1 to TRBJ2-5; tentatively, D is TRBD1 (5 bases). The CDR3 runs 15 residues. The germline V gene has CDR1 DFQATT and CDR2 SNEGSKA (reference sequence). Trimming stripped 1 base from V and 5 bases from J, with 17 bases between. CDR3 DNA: TGCAGTGCTAGAGTTGGGGCGAGAAACGGGGAGACCCAGTACTTC. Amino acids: CSARVGARNGETQYF.

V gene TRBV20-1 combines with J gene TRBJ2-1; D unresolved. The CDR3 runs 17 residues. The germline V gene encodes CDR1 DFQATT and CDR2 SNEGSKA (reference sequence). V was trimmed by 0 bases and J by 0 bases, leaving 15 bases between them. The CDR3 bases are TGCAGTGCTAGAGATACTGACCCGAGGAGCTCCTACAATGAGCAGTTCTTC. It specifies CSARDTDPRSSYNEQFF.

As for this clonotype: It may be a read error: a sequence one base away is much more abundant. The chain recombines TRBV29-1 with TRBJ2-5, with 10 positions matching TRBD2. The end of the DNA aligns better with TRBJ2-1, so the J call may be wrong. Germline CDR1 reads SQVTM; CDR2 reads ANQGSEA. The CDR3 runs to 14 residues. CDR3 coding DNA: TGCAGCGTCTCTAGCGGGAGTGGGCAAGAGACCCAGTTCTTC. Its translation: CSVSSGSGQETQFF.

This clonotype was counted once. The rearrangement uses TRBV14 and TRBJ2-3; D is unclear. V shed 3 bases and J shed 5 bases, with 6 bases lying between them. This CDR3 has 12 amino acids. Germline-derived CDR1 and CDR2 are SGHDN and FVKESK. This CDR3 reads CASSQRGDTQYF. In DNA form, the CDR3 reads TGTGCCAGCAGCCAGAGAGGAGATACGCAGTATTTT.

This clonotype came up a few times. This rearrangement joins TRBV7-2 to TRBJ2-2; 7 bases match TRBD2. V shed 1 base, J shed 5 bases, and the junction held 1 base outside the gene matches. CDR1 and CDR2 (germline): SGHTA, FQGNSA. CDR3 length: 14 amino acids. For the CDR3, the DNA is TGTGCCAGCAGCTTAGTGGGAGGGACCGGGGAGCTGTTTTTT. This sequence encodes CASSLVGGTGELFF.

CDR3 protein: CATLQGVCNEQYF. CDR3 coding DNA: TGTGCCACCCTCCAGGGTGTCTGCAATGAGCAGTACTTC. The chain carries TRBV11-3 and TRBJ2-7; D is perhaps TRBD1 (5 bases). Trimming left V 10 bases short and J 7 bases short, with 20 bases between. Looked up from germline, CDR1 is SGHNT and CDR2 is YENEEA. CDR3 length equals 13 residues.

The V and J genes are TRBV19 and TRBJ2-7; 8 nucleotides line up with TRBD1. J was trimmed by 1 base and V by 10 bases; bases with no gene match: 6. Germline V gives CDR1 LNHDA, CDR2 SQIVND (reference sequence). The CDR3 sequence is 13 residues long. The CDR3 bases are TGTGCCACCGAAGGGGACAGGTCCTACGAGCAGTACTTC. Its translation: CATEGDRSYEQYF.